The subject of this entry is one T cell receptor (beta chain). The data stem from a study of blood T cell repertoires in COVID-19. Study-wide background: Sites across the United States, Italy and Spain contributed samples from acute and convalescent COVID-19. T cells, B-cell-depleted T cells, or PBMCs supplied cDNA or gDNA.

TCRdb's copy holds only in-frame clones and misses some; the assay was immunoSEQ multiplex PCR. The sample includes about 190,000 clones, around 86% of them seen just once. This CDR3 contains 13 residues. Deletions cut 0 bases from V and 10 bases from J, with 13 bases between. CDR1 SGHRS and CDR2 YFSETQ come from the germline V gene. The rearrangement joins TRBV5-1 to TRBJ1-1, with D hard to call. This receptor was taken from a woman in her thirties with active or convalescent COVID-19. The material sequenced was peripheral blood. DNA for the CDR3: TGCGCCAGCAGCTTGGAAGTCGGAGGGCCAGCTTTCTTT. It translates to CASSLEVGGPAFF.